Described below is a single TCR beta chain sequence and its context. Its target antigen remains unknown. Base-call qualities are not available, and no considerably larger clone is one nucleotide away. This sample was included in a study of cytomegalovirus exposure and HLA in healthy donors (dated by TCRdb to 2015 to 2018). Background for the entire study: An earlier analysis of some 550 of the donors reported roughly 300 Gb of sequence data and 117 million unique TCR beta sequences from about 200 million T cells. An early release that covered about 640 HLA-typed donors contained 300 to 350 gigabases of sequencing data and 65 million to 100 million unique TCR sequences. Of the approximately 400 genotyped donors, about 80% fell in the genetic ancestry cluster associated with self-reported Caucasian donors. The aim of the study was to test whether cataloging public T cell receptors could identify signatures of past pathogen exposure. Using immunosequencing, the study profiled T cell repertoires from 666 subjects and related those repertoires to cytomegalovirus serostatus. Besides the first cohort of approximately 670 subjects, a separate validation cohort made up of 120 different subjects was used. High-throughput TCR immunosequencing, statistical association of individual TCRs with disease status, and machine learning were combined to predict cytomegalovirus infection status. A later analysis re-analyzed previously published TCR beta repertoires from roughly 690 donors and added high-resolution HLA genotyping to study TCR occurrence patterns. The later analysis used no new phenotypic data to find candidate immune exposures, relying instead on TCR beta sequences and their occurrence across donors. In an earlier analysis of 550 to 700 of the donors, high-throughput TCR beta sequencing was used to judge whether each TCR beta V gene segment behaved as functional or pseudogenic. Donor age, sex, ethnicity and CMV serostatus were compiled alongside the repertoire data. A later genetic analysis took genome-wide SNP genotypes for about three fifths of the 666 donors and used that subset as a discovery cohort. Every repertoire in the discovery cohort had been generated on one and the same sequencing platform. HLA typing covered class I and class II loci at four-digit resolution. The number of donors typed differed by locus, with 629-630 for A, B, C, DRB1 and DQB1, 522 for DQA1, over 600 for DPA1, and 400 to 490 for DPB1. Five DR-DQ haplotypes were treated as single units for association and clustering because of strong linkage in the cohort. Across under 500 genotyped donors of the cohort, an average of about 250,000 unique TCR beta nucleotide sequences per donor were sequenced, and roughly 20% of those sequences were non-productive. The research as a whole found: Because counts were too low, around 17 rarely observed V segments, including chromosome 9 orphons, were left out of the earlier analysis of 500 to 750 of the donors. A cluster of highly shared sequence variants was judged likely to represent a technical artifact of the sequencing pipeline. Immune exposure information for the cohort was limited to CMV serostatus. Most CMV-associated TCR beta chains appeared to be HLA-restricted in a later analysis, and the HLA associations seemed to be driven largely by CMV exposure. Specific HLA alleles were associated with 15,000 to 20,000 TCR beta sequences at a false discovery rate of 0.05 in a later analysis. V-gene and J-gene trimming of TCR beta chains was associated with a missense DCLRE1C variant in a later genetic analysis, and the association was replicated in an independent cohort. Correlated functional status among segregating V segments might be attributable to linkage disequilibrium, but an unknown experimental factor could not be ruled out. Because some donors lacked HLA typing at each locus, the association tests relied only on the typed subset. According to a later genetic analysis, donors in an Asian-associated ancestry cluster had fewer N-insertions in productive TCRs than the roughly 670-donor mean. Only TCR beta chains were sequenced in this cohort, and the absence of alpha or paired-chain data limited detectable features. According to the authors, the approach could potentially be generalized to other disease states and immunological phenotypes. A few of the identified cytomegalovirus-associated TCR beta chains were confirmed in vitro to be specific for cytomegalovirus antigens. The 87-base-pair reads could not distinguish some IMGT-functional V segments, including TRBV6-2 and TRBV6-3, so those segments were excluded. Broadly in line with IMGT annotations, most TCR beta V segments showed up in productive rearrangements about 90% or about 30% of the time in an earlier analysis of 450 to 750 of the donors. When HLA alleles, especially DR and DQ, strongly co-occurred, TCR associations were difficult to assign to individual alleles. A total of 164 TCR beta chains were listed by the study as associated with cytomegalovirus. Compared with equally common non-associated chains, HLA-associated TCR beta chains in a later analysis were more clonally expanded and had lower generation probabilities. In a later analysis, TCR association rates were found to vary across HLA loci, with the most associated TCRs seen for DRB1 alleles and the fewest for HLA-C alleles. Several of the top co-occurrence clusters appeared to be linked to parvovirus B19, influenza, CMV and Epstein-Barr virus, according to a later analysis. The classifier was reported to diagnose cytomegalovirus status with high specificity and sensitivity in both the original and validation cohorts. A further reported finding was that TCR beta sequences accurately predicted the HLA-A and HLA-B alleles for most subjects in the first cohort. Most TCR sequences were observed very rarely across donors, whereas some public TCRs were present in many individuals. The presence/absence analyses assumed that sequencing depth was roughly uniform across donors, and that assumption may not be true.

The library came from the immunoSEQ multiplex PCR assay. For the multiplex PCR, a mixture combining 60 forward primers for TCR Vbeta segments and 13 reverse primers for TCR Jbeta segments was used. Amplification of the CDR3 region of rearranged TCR beta genes was performed with a multiplex PCR assay on genomic DNA. On the Illumina HiSeq System, the amplified TCR beta libraries were sequenced as 87-base-pair reads. The authors' analysis ran thus. In a later analysis, 80 million or so unique TCR beta chains were counted across the roughly 610 repertoires, and around 10 million of these chains were shared by at least two donors. Raw reads were error-corrected and collapsed into unique sequences with a nearest-neighbor algorithm that merged closely related sequences to remove PCR and sequencing errors. V, D and J gene segments were assigned by aligning CDR3 sequences to IMGT reference sequences. For a sequence to be retained, at least a six-nucleotide match to both a V gene segment and a J gene segment was required. Rearrangements were classified as productive when the CDR3 lacked stop codons and remained in frame with V and J, and all other rearrangements were classified as non-productive. CDR3 was defined by IMGT convention, running from the second conserved V-encoded cysteine to the conserved J-encoded phenylalanine. In an earlier analysis of roughly 610 of the donors, sequences lacking an unambiguous match to a single V gene segment were excluded. In an earlier analysis of about 590 of the donors, a V segment was called functional when productive rearrangements were above 56.7%, and segregating when the standard deviation between donors exceeded 5%. A statistical classification framework was built for diagnosing cytomegalovirus status from the catalog of TCR beta chain sequences. In a later analysis, TCR nucleotide sequences were compared against IMGT/GENE-DB human TR gene sequences so that V and J genes could be assigned. In a later analysis, CDR3 sequences and most-parsimonious VDJ recombination scenarios were assigned using the TCRdist pipeline. In a later analysis, each TCR beta chain was defined by its CDR3 amino acid sequence together with its V-gene family, and reads lacking a unique V-gene family were excluded. In a later analysis, several hundred highly shared, low-generation-probability nucleotide sequences were removed to address suspected cross-contamination and a sequencing artifact. For each public chain, a later analysis derived a clonal expansion index from normalized ranks of inferred template counts within each repertoire. A later analysis computed generation probabilities with a VDJ recombination model fitted to out-of-frame rearrangements, and checked the results against IGoR. A later analysis scored TCR-TCR, TCR-HLA and TCR-CMV co-occurrence with hypergeometric tests, applying a repertoire-size bias correction to TCR pairs. A later analysis estimated false discovery rates by permuting HLA or CMV assignments 20 times. In a later analysis, co-occurring TCRs were grouped using DBSCAN, and TCRdist sequence similarity was added for clustering within HLA-allele-positive subsets. For co-occurrence clustering, repertoires with fewer than 30,000 or more than 120,000 public chains were excluded, along with a handful of repertoires with anomalous nucleotide sharing. Imported from immuneACCESS, the table was reduced by TCRdb to in-frame sequences with V and J called. These copies leave out some clones; in studies compared against another copy, an unresolved V gene accounts for under half, and the cause of the remainder is not known. That table is the source of V, J and clone size, and D and trimming were worked out from the DNA. The sample profile shows 200,000 to 250,000 clones; around 76% of them were found once. The ten biggest clones cover 0.63% of the sample.

The cohort comprised several hundred healthy bone marrow donors. Cohort members were all nominally healthy when sampled, although unrecorded immune exposures were likely present. The donor tested CMV seronegative, placing the donor among the 350 to 400 seronegative members of the cohort. Each donor provided a peripheral blood sample, and peripheral blood mononuclear cells were used for TCR beta sequencing. The Qiagen DNeasy Blood Extraction Kit was used to extract genomic DNA from the blood cell samples. The germline V gene specifies MNHEY as CDR1 and SVGAGI as CDR2. The germline V and J ends show losses of 6 bases and 6 bases respectively, and no gene match explains 6 bases of the junction. From the cysteine up to the phenylalanine, the CDR3 has a length of 13 residues. Only the CDR3 region is kept as DNA, spanning 39 bases read in frame from base 1.

The chain is made from TRBV6-5 and TRBJ1-2; 8 bases in between match TRBD1. The TCR originated in a man aged 18 to 30 in good health and CMV-seronegative. The sample was PBMCs. This receptor carries the CDR3 CASSIGQGDGYTF. The sequenced DNA: TGTGCCAGCAGCATTGGACAGGGAGATGGCTACACCTTC.